This is a list of T cell receptor beta chains from one sample in a study of blood T cells in healthy people across ages. TCRdb analysed the 5' RACE reads with MiXCR anew, one entry per CDR3 protein. The sample shows just over 1 million distinct CDR3 sequences, under 55% of them seen only once. Sequencing was done on a sample of blood. Receptors were obtained from a woman aged 55 to 70 in good health. The CDR3 runs from the conserved cysteine through the conserved F or W. The order of the fields is V gene, clone size, J gene, D gene, CDR3 protein, CDR3 DNA. A D gene is named only where the DNA matches it firmly. A clone size is listed for some rows: how often the clone was seen (once, few, many), or a class if it is expanded.

>TRBV4-3|.|TRBJ2-1|TRBD2
CASGLAGANEQFF
TGCGCCAGTGGGCTAGCGGGAGCCAATGAGCAGTTCTTC
>TRBV29-1|.|TRBJ1-1|TRBD1
CSGQGQRAVAFF
TGCAGCGGACAGGGTCAGCGCGCTGTAGCTTTCTTT
>TRBV18|.|TRBJ2-4|.
CASSSPRSSGSLLAKNIQYF
TGTGCCAGCTCATCCCCGCGGTCGTCAGGCAGCTTGCTAGCCAAAAACATTCAGTACTTC
>TRBV6-5|many|TRBJ2-7|TRBD2
CASSYSTSGRYEQYF
TGTGCCAGCAGTTACTCGACTAGCGGACGGTACGAGCAGTACTTC
>TRBV6-1|.|TRBJ2-7|.
CASSERAHYEQYF
TGTGCCAGCAGTGAACGAGCCCACTACGAGCAGTACTTC
>TRBV13|.|TRBJ2-1|.
CASSLSVWGGADEQFF
TGTGCCAGCAGCCTGTCCGTGTGGGGGGGCGCGGATGAGCAGTTCTTC
>TRBV20-1|.|TRBJ2-3|.
CSTRDWGSTQYF
TGCAGTACTAGAGATTGGGGCAGCACGCAGTATTTT
>TRBV6-5|.|TRBJ2-1|TRBD2
CASRISGVSYNEQFF
TGTGCCAGCAGGATCAGCGGGGTTTCCTACAATGAGCAGTTCTTC
>TRBV6-5|.|TRBJ2-7|TRBD2
CASSHLGGGAYEQYF
TGTGCCAGCAGCCACCTGGGGGGAGGGGCCTACGAGCAGTACTTC
>TRBV7-9|.|TRBJ2-5|TRBD1
CASSPMRDRVGETQYF
TGTGCCAGCAGCCCTATGCGGGACAGGGTTGGAGAGACCCAGTACTTC
>TRBV7-3|.|TRBJ2-1|TRBD2
CASGEGGFDEQFF
TGTGCCAGCGGTGAGGGAGGGTTTGATGAGCAGTTCTTC
>TRBV10-3|.|TRBJ2-1|.
CAISESEWRRDEQFF
TGTGCCATCAGTGAGTCGGAGTGGCGACGGGATGAGCAGTTCTTC
>TRBV28|.|TRBJ2-1|.
CASSSSLPRDLYNEQNF
TGTGCCAGCAGTTCTTCCCTCCCGAGGGACCTATACAATGAGCAGAACTTC
>TRBV18|.|TRBJ2-5|TRBD2
CASSPPPIGLAGGEQYF
TGTGCCAGCTCACCGCCCCCAATAGGACTAGCGGGGGGGGAGCAGTACTTC
>TRBV2|few|TRBJ1-6|.
CARSDTINSPLHF
TGTGCCAGATCAGACACGATTAATTCACCCCTCCACTTT
>TRBV4-1|.|TRBJ2-1|.
CASSRGASNEQYF
TGCGCCAGCAGCCGGGGGGCCTCCAATGAGCAGTACTTT
>TRBV7-9|.|TRBJ2-1|TRBD1
CASSLLGQGFSYNEQFF
TGTGCCAGCAGCTTACTCGGACAGGGTTTTTCCTACAATGAGCAGTTCTTC
>TRBV3-1|.|TRBJ2-5|TRBD2
CASSFGTSGRWETQYF
TGTGCCAGCAGCTTCGGGACTAGCGGGAGGTGGGAGACCCAGTACTTC
>TRBV28|.|TRBJ1-2|TRBD1
CASSYRQGDISALGGYTF
TGTGCCAGCAGCTATAGACAGGGGGATATCTCCGCGTTGGGTGGCTACACCTTC
>TRBV6-2/TRBV6-3|.|TRBJ2-1|.
CASTALGASCNGQFF
TGTGCCAGCACCGCACTTGGGGCCTCCTGCAATGGGCAGTTCTTC
>TRBV5-5|.|TRBJ2-5|TRBD1
CASSLPGQGHETQYF
TGTGCCAGCAGCTTGCCGGGACAGGGGCATGAGACCCAGTACTTC
>TRBV12-3/TRBV12-4|.|TRBJ1-1|.
CASITQGDTEAFF
TGTGCCAGCATAACCCAGGGTGACACTGAAGCTTTCTTT
>TRBV6-1|.|TRBJ1-6|.
CASSEARAGYNSPLHF
TGTGCCAGCAGTGAAGCGCGGGCTGGGTATAATTCACCCCTCCACTTT
>TRBV6-5|.|TRBJ2-1|.
CASTSVGDSYNEQFF
TGTGCCAGCACCTCCGTAGGGGACTCCTACAATGAGCAGTTCTTC
>TRBV7-7|.|TRBJ2-1|TRBD2
CASSSASGRGGEQFF
TGTGCCAGCAGCTCCGCTAGCGGGAGGGGCGGTGAGCAGTTCTTC
>TRBV6-6|.|TRBJ1-4|TRBD1
CASRRDRAVDEKLFF
TGTGCCAGCAGACGGGACAGGGCCGTGGATGAAAAACTGTTTTTT
>TRBV4-1|few|TRBJ1-1|.
CASSQGGHTEAFF
TGCGCCAGCAGCCAAGGGGGACACACTGAAGCTTTCTTT
>TRBV29-1|many|TRBJ1-1|.
CSVEAAGGTEAFF
TGCAGCGTTGAGGCAGCCGGCGGCACTGAAGCTTTCTTT
>TRBV27|.|TRBJ1-4|.
CASSPRRNNEKLFF
TGTGCCAGCAGTCCCCGGAGGAATAATGAAAAACTGTTTTTT
>TRBV30|.|TRBJ2-1|TRBD2
CAWSLAGLAFDEQFF
TGTGCCTGGAGTTTAGCGGGACTAGCCTTCGATGAGCAGTTCTTC
>TRBV2|.|TRBJ2-2|TRBD2
CASSDGRDTGELFF
TGTGCCAGCAGTGACGGGAGGGACACCGGGGAGCTGTTTTTT
>TRBV20-1|.|TRBJ2-1|.
CSARGLAPYNEQFF
TGCAGTGCTAGAGGTCTAGCCCCCTACAATGAGCAGTTCTTC
>TRBV6-6|.|TRBJ1-4|.
CASSPGGGRFEKLFF
TGTGCCAGCAGTCCCGGCGGGGGTCGGTTTGAAAAACTGTTTTTT
>TRBV27|few|TRBJ1-5|.
CASSLFVSETQPQHF
TGTGCCAGCAGTTTATTCGTTTCGGAAACTCAGCCCCAGCATTTT
>TRBV5-6|few|TRBJ1-2|TRBD1
CASSPRDSFLRSGYTF
TGTGCCAGCAGCCCACGGGACAGCTTTTTAAGGAGTGGCTACACCTTC
>TRBV27|few|TRBJ2-5|.
CASSPYSQETQYF
TGTGCCAGCAGTCCCTATTCCCAAGAGACCCAGTACTTC
>TRBV10-3|few|TRBJ2-3|.
CAISEAGIGTDTQYF
TGTGCCATCAGTGAGGCCGGGATTGGCACAGATACGCAGTATTTT
>TRBV21-1|.|TRBJ2-7|.
CATPRDKRSEQYF
TGTGCCACCCCTCGGGACAAGCGTAGCGAGCAGTACTTC
>TRBV11-2|.|TRBJ2-1|.
CASSLAGSSDNEQFF
TGTGCCAGCAGCTTAGCAGGGTCTAGCGACAATGAGCAGTTCTTC
>TRBV9|few|TRBJ1-1|.
CASSPGRSMNTEAFF
TGTGCCAGCAGCCCCGGTAGATCGATGAACACTGAAGCTTTCTTT
>TRBV15|.|TRBJ2-3|.
CATSRGLAGQGTDTQYF
TGTGCCACCAGCAGAGGCTTAGCGGGACAGGGCACAGATACGCAGTATTTT
>TRBV5-1|.|TRBJ2-3|.
CASGGGVTSTDTQYF
TGCGCCAGCGGTGGGGGAGTAACTAGCACAGATACGCAGTATTTT
>TRBV9|many|TRBJ2-1|TRBD2
CASSAGLAGPNEQFF
TGTGCCAGCAGCGCGGGACTAGCGGGGCCCAATGAGCAGTTCTTC
>TRBV6-5|many|TRBJ2-3|.
CASTSGTDTQYF
TGTGCCAGCACTAGCGGCACAGATACGCAGTATTTT
>TRBV6-2/TRBV6-3|.|TRBJ2-1|TRBD2
CASNPGTSEYNEQFF
TGTGCCAGCAACCCCGGGACTAGCGAGTACAATGAGCAGTTCTTC
>TRBV15|.|TRBJ2-1|TRBD2
CATSRVPAGEGNEQFF
TGTGCCACCAGCAGAGTACCAGCGGGAGAGGGTAATGAGCAGTTCTTC
>TRBV27|.|TRBJ2-3|TRBD1
CASNTDRGSSTDTQYF
TGTGCCAGCAACACGGACAGGGGGTCTAGCACAGATACGCAGTATTTT
>TRBV10-3|.|TRBJ2-5|.
CAISTSTGQETQYF
TGTGCCATCAGTACTTCGACGGGACAAGAGACCCAGTACTTC